The 22 T cell receptor beta chains given below trace back to one sample, sequenced in a study of blood T cell repertoires in COVID-19. Profiled with immunoSEQ multiplex PCR; TCRdb holds only in-frame clones, not every one. The sample carries about 120,000 clones, roughly four fifths recorded once. Sequencing was performed on peripheral blood. The receptors were gathered from a man aged 55 to 70 with acute or convalescent COVID-19.

J is TRBJ2-1 and V is TRBV5-1; 9 bases map to TRBD2. The CDR3 contains 15 residues. Germline trimming cut 0 bases from V and 5 bases from J; bases unmatched to any gene: 3. Germline lookup yields CDR1 SGHRS and CDR2 YFSETQ. This CDR3 reads CASSLGLAANNEQFF. The CDR3 DNA sequence: TGCGCCAGCAGCTTGGGACTAGCGGCTAACAATGAGCAGTTCTTC.

This chain links TRBV4-1 with TRBJ1-6, with 8 bases identical to TRBD1. The CDR3 length is 16 residues. CDR1 and CDR2 from the germline V gene are MGHRA and YSYEKL. J lost 7 bases, V lost 1 base, and 6 bases had no gene match. The CDR3 reads CASSQAPQGDNSPLHF. In DNA, the CDR3 is TGCGCCAGCAGCCAAGCCCCACAGGGGGACAATTCACCCCTCCACTTT.

The chain is built from TRBV7-8 and TRBJ2-7; a weak D match, TRBD1 (6 bases). Trimming shortened V by 0 bases and J by 4 bases, and 19 bases separated the two germline ends. This CDR3 is built from 17 residues. The germline CDR1 and CDR2 sequences are SGHVS and FQNEAQ. The CDR3 bases are TGTGCCAGCAGCTTAGCGGAGGACAGCTGGACTGCTTACGAGCAGTACTTC. Its translation is CASSLAEDSWTAYEQYF.

This rearrangement joins TRBV3-1 (or the pseudogene TRBV3-2) to TRBJ2-2, with 8 nucleotides matching TRBD2. Germline V CDR1 and CDR2: LGHDT, YNNKEL (reference sequence). The CDR3 has 15 amino acids. Trimming took 3 bases from V and 1 from J; bases not matched to a gene: 1. CDR3 sequence: CASSHSGVNTGELFF. Written as DNA, the CDR3 is TGTGCCAGCAGCCATAGCGGGGTGAACACCGGGGAGCTGTTTTTT.

The chain couples TRBV28 to TRBJ2-7; 11 bases agree with TRBD1. Unmatched junction bases numbered 10, after V lost 5 bases and J lost 7 bases. The CDR3 is 15 amino acids. From germline, CDR1 is MDHEN and CDR2 SYDVKM. The CDR3 here is CASSLTGQGAGEQYF. Here the CDR3 DNA reads TGTGCCAGCAGTCTCACCGGACAGGGGGCTGGGGAGCAGTACTTC.

This chain connects TRBV4-1 to TRBJ2-3; no clear D. Germline V lookup: CDR1 MGHRA, CDR2 YSYEKL. The V gene lost 0 bases and the J gene lost 7 bases, with 14 bases spanning the gap. The CDR3 loop spans 15 amino acids. This chain's CDR3 is CASSQDLRSVYTQYF. In DNA form, the CDR3 reads TGCGCCAGCAGCCAAGATCTCAGAAGTGTGTATACGCAGTATTTT.

The chain links TRBV29-1 to TRBJ2-7; tentative D call: TRBD1 (5 bases). Per the germline V gene, CDR1 is SQVTM and CDR2 is ANQGSEA. V was pared by 7 bases and J by 0 bases, with 13 bases between. The CDR3 length is 13 residues. The CDR3 DNA is TGCAGCGCGCAAAGGGGCGGCTCCTACGAGCAGTACTTC. This sequence encodes CSAQRGGSYEQYF.

The chain joins TRBV5-1 to TRBJ2-7; 10 nucleotides agree with TRBD1. Trimming removed 1 base from V and 3 bases from J; junction bases left unmatched: 13. The CDR3 length is 18 residues. Germline V CDR1 and CDR2: SGHRS, YFSETQ. CDR3 protein: CASSLMADGTGAYYEQYF. The CDR3 region has the DNA TGCGCCAGCAGCTTGATGGCGGACGGGACAGGGGCATACTACGAGCAGTACTTC.

This chain uses TRBV11-3 with TRBJ2-5; 13 bases line up with TRBD2. This CDR3 has 19 residues. Germline V CDR1 and CDR2: SGHNT, YENEEA. V lost 9 bases and J lost 5; bases outside the gene matches: 21. DNA for the CDR3: TGTGCCAGACATACCGGGACTAGCGGGACCCGCGCCAAAAAGGAGACCCAGTACTTC. This encodes CARHTGTSGTRAKKETQYF.

A word on this clone: Other DNA sequences from this sample encode an identical CDR3 as well. The chain links TRBV5-1 to TRBJ2-2; perhaps TRBD2 as D (6 bases). Germline lookup yields CDR1 SGHRS and CDR2 YFSETQ. The CDR3 runs 13 residues. V shed 2 bases and J shed 6 bases, with 8 bases lying between them. CDR3 loop: CASSFSGSGELFF. CDR3 sequence (DNA): TGCGCCAGCAGCTTTAGCGGCTCCGGGGAGCTGTTTTTT.

In DNA, the CDR3 is TGTGCCAGCAGGCGGACAGGGAAACAGTACAATGAGCAGTTCTTC. It translates to CASRRTGKQYNEQFF. This chain joins TRBV6-6 and TRBJ2-1; 8 nucleotides align to TRBD1. J was trimmed by 4 bases and V by 6 bases; bases with no gene match: 8. CDR3 size: 15 residues. Looked up from germline, CDR1 is MNHNY and CDR2 is SVGAGI (reference sequence).

The chain employs TRBV5-1 and TRBJ1-4; the D gene is possibly TRBD1 (6 bases). Germline V gene data show CDR1 as SGHRS and CDR2 as YFSETQ. Between the trimmed V and J ends, which lost 1 base and 8 bases, there was a span of 15 bases. CDR3 length equals 15 residues. CDR3 DNA sequence: TGCGCCAGCAGCTTGATGGGGGGGCCCGAGGAAAAACTGTTTTTT. Its translation is CASSLMGGPEEKLFF.

The chain joins TRBV6-6 to TRBJ1-1, with D uncertain. CDR1 is MNHNY, CDR2 SVGAGI, per germline (reference sequence). The V end was cut by 0 bases, the J end by 1 base, with 9 bases between. The CDR3 is 15 residues long. The CDR3 loop is CASSYSRVWNTEAFF. The CDR3 DNA reads as TGTGCCAGCAGTTACTCGAGAGTATGGAACACTGAAGCTTTCTTT.

V and J are TRBV2 and TRBJ1-1, with 7 bases lining up with TRBD1. In germline, CDR1 is SNHLY, CDR2 FYNNEI. This CDR3 comprises 15 residues. Unmatched junction bases numbered 12, after V lost 4 bases and J lost 7 bases. CDR3 DNA: TGTGCCAGCAGTGCTAGACAGGGTTTAGCGCGTGAAGCTTTCTTT. It encodes CASSARQGLAREAFF. Supplemented by reference TRBV2 and TRBJ1-1, the full variable domain reads EPEVTQTPSHQVTQMGQEVILRCVPISNHLYFYWYRQILGQKVEFLVSFYNNEISEKSEIFDDQFSVERPDGSNFTLKIRSTKLEDSAMYFCASSARQGLAREAFFGQGTRLTVV.

The chain recombines TRBV28 with TRBJ1-5; 8 nucleotides line up with TRBD1. Germline CDR1 reads MDHEN; CDR2 reads SYDVKM. V lost 9 bases and J lost 7; bases outside the gene matches: 14. This CDR3 contains 15 residues. In nucleotides, the CDR3 is TGTGCCAGTACCGCTCAGGGGGCGAGTGACCAGCCCCAGCATTTT. It specifies CASTAQGASDQPQHF. The entire variable domain, with the rest obtained from reference TRBV28 and TRBJ1-5, is as follows: DVKVTQSSRYLVKRTGEKVFLECVQDMDHENMFWYRQDPGLGLRLIYFSYDVKMKEKGDIPEGYSVSREKKERFSLILESASTNQTSMYLCASTAQGASDQPQHFGDGTRLSIL.

Ten or more counts support this clone. Other DNA sequences in this sample translate to the same CDR3. This rearrangement joins TRBV3-1 (or the pseudogene TRBV3-2) to TRBJ1-5; D gene ambiguous. CDR3 length: 14 amino acids. Germline V CDR1 and CDR2: LGHDT, YNNKEL (reference sequence). V was shortened by 0 bases and J by 4 bases, with 7 bases between the two germline ends. The chain's CDR3 is CASSQDRGNQPQHF. CDR3 coding DNA: TGTGCCAGCAGCCAAGATAGAGGGAATCAGCCCCAGCATTTT.

CDR3 in DNA: TGTGCCAGCAGCCTCCAGGAGGGCGGGGAGCTGTTTTTT. Amino acids: CASSLQEGGELFF. The V and J genes are TRBV13 and TRBJ2-2, with D possibly TRBD2 on 6 matching bases. Germline CDR1 reads PRHDT; CDR2 reads FYEKMQ (reference sequence). The germline V and J ends were trimmed by 5 bases and 7 bases, with 11 bases remaining between them. CDR3 size: 13 residues.

The V and J genes are TRBV15 and TRBJ1-2; maybe TRBD1 (6 bases). Germline lookup yields CDR1 LNHNV and CDR2 YYDKDF (reference sequence). The CDR3 is 13 residues long. Deletions cut 3 bases from V and 5 bases from J, with 10 bases between. CDR3 region: CATSRWTEYGYTF. The DNA for the CDR3 is TGTGCCACCAGCAGGTGGACAGAATATGGCTACACCTTC.

The chain carries TRBV23-1 and TRBJ2-7, with D perhaps matching TRBD1 (6 bases). TRBV23-1 is filed as an ORF, its function uncertain. Trimming cost V 0 bases and J 2 bases, with 14 bases left between them. CDR3 length equals 16 residues. The chain's CDR3 is CASSQSAGDHPYEQYF. The CDR3 coding sequence is TGCGCCAGCAGTCAATCGGCAGGGGACCACCCCTACGAGCAGTACTTC.

J is TRBJ2-5 and V is TRBV5-1; 7 bases are a match to TRBD2. The germline CDR1 and CDR2 sequences are SGHRS and YFSETQ. The CDR3 runs to 14 residues. The junction had 3 bases not matched to a gene; V was cut back by 0 bases and J by 4 bases. In DNA form, the CDR3 reads TGCGCCAGCAGCTTGGCGGGCGGGAGAGAGACCCAGTACTTC. As protein: CASSLAGGRETQYF.

This clone was observed a few times. The rearrangement links TRBV28 to TRBJ2-7, with D possibly TRBD1 on 6 matching bases. Trimming pared 1 base from V and 2 bases from J, leaving 12 bases between. The CDR3 is 15 residues long. The germline V gene encodes CDR1 MDHEN and CDR2 SYDVKM. CDR3 DNA sequence: TGTGCCAGCAGTTTATACCAGGGGTCCACCTACGAGCAGTACTTC. As protein: CASSLYQGSTYEQYF.

The gene calls are TRBV7-2 and TRBJ1-5; 8 nucleotides agree with TRBD1. J lost 2 bases, V lost 9 bases, and 3 bases had no gene match. Germline V lookup: CDR1 SGHTA, CDR2 FQGNSA. CDR3 length equals 13 residues. CDR3 DNA sequence: TGTGCCAGTTCGGGACAGGGCAATCAGCCCCAGCATTTT. Protein product: CASSGQGNQPQHF.